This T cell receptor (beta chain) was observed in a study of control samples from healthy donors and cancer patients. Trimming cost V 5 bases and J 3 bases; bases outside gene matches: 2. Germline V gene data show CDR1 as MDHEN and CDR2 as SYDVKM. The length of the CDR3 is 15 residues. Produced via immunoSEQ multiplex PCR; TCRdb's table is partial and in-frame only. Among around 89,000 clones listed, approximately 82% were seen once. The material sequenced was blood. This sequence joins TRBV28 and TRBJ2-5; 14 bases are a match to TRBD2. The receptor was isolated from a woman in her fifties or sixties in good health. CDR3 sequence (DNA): TGTGCCAGCAGTCTGGGACTAGCGGGAGAAGAGACCCAGTACTTC. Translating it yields CASSLGLAGEETQYF.